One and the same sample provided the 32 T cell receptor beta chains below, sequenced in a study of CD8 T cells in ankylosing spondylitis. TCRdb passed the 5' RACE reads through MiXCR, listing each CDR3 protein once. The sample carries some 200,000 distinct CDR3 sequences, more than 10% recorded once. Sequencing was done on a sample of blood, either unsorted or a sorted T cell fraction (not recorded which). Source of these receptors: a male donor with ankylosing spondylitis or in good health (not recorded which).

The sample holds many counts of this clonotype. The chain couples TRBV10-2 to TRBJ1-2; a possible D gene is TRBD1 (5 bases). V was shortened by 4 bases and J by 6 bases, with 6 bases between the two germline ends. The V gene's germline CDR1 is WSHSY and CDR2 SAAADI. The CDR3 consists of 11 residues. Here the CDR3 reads CASSVGDGYTF. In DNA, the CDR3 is TGCGCCAGCAGTGTGGGGGATGGCTACACCTTC.

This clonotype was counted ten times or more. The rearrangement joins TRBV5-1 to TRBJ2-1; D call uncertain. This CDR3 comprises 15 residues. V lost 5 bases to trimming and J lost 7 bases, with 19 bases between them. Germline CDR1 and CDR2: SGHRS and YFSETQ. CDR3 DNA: TGCGCCAGCAGACCCGTGGGCCGGCCGTCAAATGAGCAGTTCTTC. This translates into CASRPVGRPSNEQFF. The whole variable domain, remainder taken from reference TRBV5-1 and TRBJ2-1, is KAGVTQTPRYLIKTRGQQVTLSCSPISGHRSVSWYQQTPGQGLQFLFEYFSETQRNKGNFPGRFSGRQFSNSRSEMNVSTLELGDSALYLCASRPVGRPSNEQFFGPGTRLTVL.

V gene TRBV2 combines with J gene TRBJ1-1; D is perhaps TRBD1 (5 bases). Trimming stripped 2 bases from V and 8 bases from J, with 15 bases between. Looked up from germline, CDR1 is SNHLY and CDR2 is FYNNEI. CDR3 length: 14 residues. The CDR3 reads CASSETGDGSEAFF. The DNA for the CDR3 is TGTGCCAGCAGTGAAACTGGGGACGGCAGCGAAGCTTTCTTT.

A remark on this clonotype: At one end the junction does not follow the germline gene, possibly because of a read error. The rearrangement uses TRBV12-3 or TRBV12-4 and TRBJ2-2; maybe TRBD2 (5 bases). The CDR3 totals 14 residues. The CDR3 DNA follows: TGTGCCACCAGTCCGAATCCGGGGACCGGGGAGCTGTTTTTT. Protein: CATSPNPGTGELFF.

The CDR3 coding sequence is TGTGCCAGCAAACCCACAGTGGGATCAGTTCAAGAGACCCAGTACTTC. Protein: CASKPTVGSVQETQYF. The chain employs TRBV2 and TRBJ2-5; D uncertain. V lost 7 bases and J lost 2, with 20 bases in between. The CDR3 is made up of 16 amino acids. The V gene's germline CDR1 is SNHLY and CDR2 FYNNEI.

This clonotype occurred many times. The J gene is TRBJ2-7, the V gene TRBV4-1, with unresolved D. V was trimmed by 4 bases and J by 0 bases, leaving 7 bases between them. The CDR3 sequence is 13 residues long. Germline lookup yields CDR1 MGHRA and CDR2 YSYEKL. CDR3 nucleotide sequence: TGCGCCAGCAGCCCCGTTCCCTCCTACGAGCAGTACTTC. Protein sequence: CASSPVPSYEQYF.

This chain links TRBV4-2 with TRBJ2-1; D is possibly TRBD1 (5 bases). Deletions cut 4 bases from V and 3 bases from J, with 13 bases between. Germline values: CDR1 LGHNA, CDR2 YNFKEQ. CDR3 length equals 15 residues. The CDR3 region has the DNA TGTGCCAGCAGCCCGCTCCAGGGCGGCTACAATGAGCAGTTCTTC. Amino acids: CASSPLQGGYNEQFF.

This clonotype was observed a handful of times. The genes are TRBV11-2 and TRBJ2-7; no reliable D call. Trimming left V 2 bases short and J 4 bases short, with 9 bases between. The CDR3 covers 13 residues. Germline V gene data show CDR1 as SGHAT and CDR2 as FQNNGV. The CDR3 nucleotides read TGTGCCAGCAGCTTAAGTTTTCAATACGAGCAGTACTTC. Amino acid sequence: CASSLSFQYEQYF.

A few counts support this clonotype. The CDR3 nucleotides read TGTGCCAGCAGCTTCGGGGGGACCTCCTACGAGCAGTACTTC. Translated: CASSFGGTSYEQYF. The chain recombines TRBV7-9 with TRBJ2-7; TRBD2 matches at 7 bases. The junction had 2 bases not matched to a gene; V was cut back by 3 bases and J by 0 bases. Germline CDR1 SEHNR, CDR2 FQNEAQ (reference sequence). The CDR3 is 14 amino acids.

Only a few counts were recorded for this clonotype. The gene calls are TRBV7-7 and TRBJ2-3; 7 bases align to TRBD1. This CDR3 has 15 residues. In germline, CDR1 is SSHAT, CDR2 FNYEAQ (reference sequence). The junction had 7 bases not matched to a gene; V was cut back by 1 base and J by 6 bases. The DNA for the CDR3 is TGTGCCAGCAGCTTAGGCCGGGACAGCTGGGATACGCAGTATTTT. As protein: CASSLGRDSWDTQYF.

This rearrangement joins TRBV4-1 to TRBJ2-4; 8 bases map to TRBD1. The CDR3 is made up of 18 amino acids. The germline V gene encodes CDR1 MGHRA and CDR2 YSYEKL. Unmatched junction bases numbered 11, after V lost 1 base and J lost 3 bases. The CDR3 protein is CASSQVGPTGVIKNIQYF. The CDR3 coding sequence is TGCGCCAGCAGCCAAGTGGGGCCGACAGGGGTTATCAAAAACATTCAGTACTTC.

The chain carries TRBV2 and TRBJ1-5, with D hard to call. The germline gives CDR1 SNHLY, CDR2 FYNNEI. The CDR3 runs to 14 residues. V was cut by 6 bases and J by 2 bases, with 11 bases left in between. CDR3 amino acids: CASRAQSGNQPQHF. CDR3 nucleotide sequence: TGTGCCAGCAGGGCCCAATCGGGCAATCAGCCCCAGCATTTT.

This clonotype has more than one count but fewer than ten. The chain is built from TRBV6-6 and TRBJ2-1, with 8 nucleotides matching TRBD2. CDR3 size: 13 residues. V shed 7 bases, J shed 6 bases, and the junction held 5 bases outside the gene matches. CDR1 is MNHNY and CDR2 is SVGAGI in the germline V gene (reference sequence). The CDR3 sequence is CASTSTSANEQFF. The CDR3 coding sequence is TGTGCCAGCACCTCGACTAGCGCCAATGAGCAGTTCTTC.

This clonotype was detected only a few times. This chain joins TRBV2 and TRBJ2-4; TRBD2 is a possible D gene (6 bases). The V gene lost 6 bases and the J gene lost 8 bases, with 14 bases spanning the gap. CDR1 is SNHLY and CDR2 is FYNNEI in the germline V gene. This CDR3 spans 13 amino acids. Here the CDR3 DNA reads TGTGCCAGCAGGATACCTAGCGAGTACATTCAGTACTTC. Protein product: CASRIPSEYIQYF.

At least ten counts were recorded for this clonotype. CDR3 amino acids: CASSQDTGYRSPLHF. The CDR3 nucleotides read TGTGCCAGCAGCCAAGATACAGGGTATCGCTCACCCCTCCACTTT. This rearrangement joins TRBV14 to TRBJ1-6, with TRBD1 as a possible D gene (6 bases). The CDR3 sequence is 15 residues long. V dropped 0 bases and J dropped 10 bases, with 13 bases sitting between them. The germline gives CDR1 SGHDN, CDR2 FVKESK.

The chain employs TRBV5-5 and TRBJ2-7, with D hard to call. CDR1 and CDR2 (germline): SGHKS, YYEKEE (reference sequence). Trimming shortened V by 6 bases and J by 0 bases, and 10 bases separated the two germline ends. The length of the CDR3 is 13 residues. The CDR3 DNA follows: TGTGCCAGCAATTATGAGCTCTCCTACGAGCAGTACTTC. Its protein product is CASNYELSYEQYF.

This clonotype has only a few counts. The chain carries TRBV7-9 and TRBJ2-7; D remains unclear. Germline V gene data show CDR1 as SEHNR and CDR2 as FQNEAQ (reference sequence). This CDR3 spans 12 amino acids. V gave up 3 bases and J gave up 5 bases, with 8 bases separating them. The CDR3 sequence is CASSFRVDEQYF. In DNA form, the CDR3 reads TGTGCCAGCAGCTTCCGGGTTGACGAGCAGTACTTC.

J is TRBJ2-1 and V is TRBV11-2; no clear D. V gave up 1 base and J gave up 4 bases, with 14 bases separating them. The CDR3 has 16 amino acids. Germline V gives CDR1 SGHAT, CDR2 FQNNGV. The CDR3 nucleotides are TGTGCCAGCAGCTTAGTAGGGCGTGGAGAGTACAATGAGCAGTTCTTC. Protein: CASSLVGRGEYNEQFF.

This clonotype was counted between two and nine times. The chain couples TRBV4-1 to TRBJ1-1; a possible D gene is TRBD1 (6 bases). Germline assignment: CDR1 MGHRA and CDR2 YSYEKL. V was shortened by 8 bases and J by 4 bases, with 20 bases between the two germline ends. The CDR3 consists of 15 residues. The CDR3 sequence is CASGSPTGGFTEAFF. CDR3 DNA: TGCGCCAGCGGATCGCCCACGGGGGGCTTCACTGAAGCTTTCTTT.

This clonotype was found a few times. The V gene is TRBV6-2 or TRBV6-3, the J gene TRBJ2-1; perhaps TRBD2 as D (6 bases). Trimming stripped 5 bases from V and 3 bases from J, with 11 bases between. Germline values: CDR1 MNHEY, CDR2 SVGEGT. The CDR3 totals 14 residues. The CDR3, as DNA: TGTGCCAGCAGTCTGCCGGGACTCTACAATGAGCAGTTCTTC. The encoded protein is CASSLPGLYNEQFF.

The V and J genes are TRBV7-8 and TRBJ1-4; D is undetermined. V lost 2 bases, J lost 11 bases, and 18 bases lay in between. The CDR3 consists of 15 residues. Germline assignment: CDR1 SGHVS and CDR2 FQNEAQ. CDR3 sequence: CASSLLNDPGSKLFF. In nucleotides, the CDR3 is TGTGCCAGCAGCTTATTAAATGACCCGGGGAGTAAACTGTTTTTT.

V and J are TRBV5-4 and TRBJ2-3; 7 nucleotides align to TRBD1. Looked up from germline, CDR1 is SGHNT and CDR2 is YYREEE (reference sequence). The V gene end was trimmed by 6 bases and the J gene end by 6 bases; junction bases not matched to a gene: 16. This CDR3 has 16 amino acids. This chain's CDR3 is CASTLRQTGWTDTQYF. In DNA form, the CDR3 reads TGTGCCAGCACTCTCCGGCAGACAGGGTGGACGGATACGCAGTATTTT.

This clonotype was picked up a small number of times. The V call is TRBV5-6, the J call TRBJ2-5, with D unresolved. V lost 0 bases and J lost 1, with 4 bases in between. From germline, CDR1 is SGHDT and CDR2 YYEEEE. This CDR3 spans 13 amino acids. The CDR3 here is CASSLVVQETQYF. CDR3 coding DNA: TGTGCCAGCAGCTTGGTCGTCCAAGAGACCCAGTACTTC.

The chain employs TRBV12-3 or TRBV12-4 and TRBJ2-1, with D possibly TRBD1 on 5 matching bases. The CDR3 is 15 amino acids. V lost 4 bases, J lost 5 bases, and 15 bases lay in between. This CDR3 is CASSYLGLGDNEQFF. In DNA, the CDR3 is TGTGCCAGCAGTTACCTGGGGCTAGGGGACAATGAGCAGTTCTTC.

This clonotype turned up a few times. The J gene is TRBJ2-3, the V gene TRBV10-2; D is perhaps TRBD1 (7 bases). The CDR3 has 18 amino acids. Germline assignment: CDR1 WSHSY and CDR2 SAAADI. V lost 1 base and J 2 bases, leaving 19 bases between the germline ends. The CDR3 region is CASSEFAGGTLLTDTQYF. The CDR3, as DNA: TGCGCCAGCAGTGAGTTTGCAGGGGGGACTCTGCTCACAGATACGCAGTATTTT.

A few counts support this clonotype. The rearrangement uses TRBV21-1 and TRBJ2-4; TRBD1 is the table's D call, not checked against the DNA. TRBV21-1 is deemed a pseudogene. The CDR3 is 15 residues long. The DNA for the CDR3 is TGTGCCAGCAGCAAATCTGCAGGGGCCAAAAACATTCAGTACTTC. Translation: CASSKSAGAKNIQYF.

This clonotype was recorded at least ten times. The DNA for the CDR3 is TGTGCCAGCAGTTTGACGGGATTGAACACTGAAGCTTTCTTT. Translated, it gives CASSLTGLNTEAFF. The chain is built from TRBV12-3 or TRBV12-4 and TRBJ1-1; unclear D gene. V lost 3 bases, J lost 0 bases, and 8 bases lay in between. The CDR3 extends over 14 amino acids.

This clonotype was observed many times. CDR3 residues: CASSPGMDEKLFF. As DNA, the CDR3 is TGCGCCAGCAGCCCAGGGATGGATGAAAAACTGTTTTTT. The V gene is TRBV5-1, the J gene TRBJ1-4; D might be TRBD1 (5 bases). Germline V gene lookup returns CDR1 SGHRS and CDR2 YFSETQ. The CDR3 has 13 amino acids. Trimming pared 4 bases from V and 6 bases from J, leaving 10 bases between.

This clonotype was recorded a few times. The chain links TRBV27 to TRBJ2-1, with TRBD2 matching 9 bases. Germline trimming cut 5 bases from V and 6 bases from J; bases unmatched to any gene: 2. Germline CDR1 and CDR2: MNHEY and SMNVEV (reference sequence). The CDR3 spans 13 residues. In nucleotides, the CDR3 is TGTGCCAGCAGTATTAGCGGGGGCAATGAGCAGTTCTTC. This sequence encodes CASSISGGNEQFF.

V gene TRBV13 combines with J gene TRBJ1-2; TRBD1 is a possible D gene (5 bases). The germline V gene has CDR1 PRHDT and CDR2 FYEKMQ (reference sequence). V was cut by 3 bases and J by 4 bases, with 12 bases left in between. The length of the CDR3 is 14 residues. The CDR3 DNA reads TGTGCCAGCAGCTTCGAGGCCGGGGGCTATGGCTACACCTTC. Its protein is CASSFEAGGYGYTF.

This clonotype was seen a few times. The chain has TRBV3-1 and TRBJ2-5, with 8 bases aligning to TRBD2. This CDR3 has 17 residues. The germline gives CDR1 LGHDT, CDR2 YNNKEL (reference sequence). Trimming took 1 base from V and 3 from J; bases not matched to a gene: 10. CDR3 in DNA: TGTGCCAGCAGCCAAGTAATACTGGCGGGAGGAAAAGAGACCCAGTACTTC. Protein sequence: CASSQVILAGGKETQYF.

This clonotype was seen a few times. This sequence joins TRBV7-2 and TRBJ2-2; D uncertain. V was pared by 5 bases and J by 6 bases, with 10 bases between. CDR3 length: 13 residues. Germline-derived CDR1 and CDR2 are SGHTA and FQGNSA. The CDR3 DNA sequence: TGTGCCAGCAGCCAGGAACGGCCCGGGGAGCTGTTTTTT. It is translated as CASSQERPGELFF.